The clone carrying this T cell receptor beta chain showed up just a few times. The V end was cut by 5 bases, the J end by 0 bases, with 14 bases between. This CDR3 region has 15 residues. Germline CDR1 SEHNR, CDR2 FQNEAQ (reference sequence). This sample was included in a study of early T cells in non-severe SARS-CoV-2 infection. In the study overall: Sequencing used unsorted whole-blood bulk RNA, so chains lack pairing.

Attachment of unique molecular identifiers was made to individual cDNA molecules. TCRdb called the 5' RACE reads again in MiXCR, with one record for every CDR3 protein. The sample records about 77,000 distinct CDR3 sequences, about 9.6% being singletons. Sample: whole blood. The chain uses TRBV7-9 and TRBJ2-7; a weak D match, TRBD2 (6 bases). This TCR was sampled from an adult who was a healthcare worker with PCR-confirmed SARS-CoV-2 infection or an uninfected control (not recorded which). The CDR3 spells CASSIYSGSSYEQYF. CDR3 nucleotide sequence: TGTGCCAGCAGCATCTATAGCGGAAGCTCCTACGAGCAGTACTTC.